This TCR beta chain was observed in a study of T cell repertoires in cytomegalovirus infection. On the study more broadly: An indication of both CMV infection and matching HLA type came from public TCR beta signatures. Overall study findings and caveats: Summed frequency of shared TCR beta families picked out CMV carriers who also had the relevant HLA.

Points on this clonotype: Its matching antigen is unknown.

The CDR3 spans 18 residues. Trimming stripped 4 bases from V and 5 bases from J, with 26 bases between. Germline V gene sequence: CDR1 SGHTA, CDR2 FQGNSA. TCRdb re-analysed the reads in MiXCR, keeping a single row per CDR3 protein. This sample has around 170,000 distinct CDR3 sequences, with 14% found just once. Sequencing was done on a sample of PBMCs. The sequence was obtained from a human donor in good health (CMV status not recorded). Some clones in this sample may be carry-over from other donors' samples. V is TRBV7-2 and J is TRBJ1-1, with D perhaps TRBD1 (6 bases). CDR3 in amino acids: CASSSKYFTGLSKTEAFF. The CDR3 region has the DNA TGTGCCAGCAGCTCCAAGTACTTCACAGGGCTTTCTAAAACTGAAGCTTTCTTT.